The rows below give T cell receptor beta chains drawn from one sample of a study of human CD8 memory T cell subsets. Reanalyzing the 5' RACE reads, TCRdb keeps one entry per CDR3 protein, without DNA. This table holds roughly 4,500 distinct CDR3 sequences. The specimen sequenced was CD8+ T cells from PBMCs. Source of these receptors: a human donor in good health. The CDR3 runs from the conserved cysteine through the conserved F or W. Some rows mark clone size as missing; the rest say once, few, many or name a class of expanded clone.

V	size	J	CDR3
TRBV6-5	medium-sized	TRBJ2-5	CASSYSKAGQETQYF
TRBV13	NA	TRBJ2-7	CASSWRGAGRLSYEQYF
TRBV12-3/TRBV12-4	NA	TRBJ2-5	CASSRPGTGEETQYF
TRBV12-3/TRBV12-4	NA	TRBJ1-3	CASSTATGPIYF
TRBV19	NA	TRBJ2-7	CASSIMGSYEQYF
TRBV27	medium-sized	TRBJ2-7	CASSLRPASSYEQYF
TRBV11-2	NA	TRBJ2-1	CASSLAGPSGSTFF
TRBV3-1	medium-sized	TRBJ2-7	CASSQGISYEQYF
TRBV7-9	NA	TRBJ1-1	CASSSQNTEAFF
TRBV12-3/TRBV12-4	NA	TRBJ2-3	CASSLAGGTDTQYF
TRBV29-1	NA	TRBJ2-1	CSGGWTGAYNEQFF
TRBV7-9	medium-sized	TRBJ2-5	CASSSRLAAPQETQYF
TRBV7-9	NA	TRBJ2-1	CASSRFGDERYNEQFF
TRBV20-1	NA	TRBJ2-5	CSASPGTSGIRGETQYF
TRBV12-3/TRBV12-4	NA	TRBJ2-1	CASSLTGTGGLNEQFF
TRBV24-1	NA	TRBJ2-5	CATGEIDRGQETQYF
TRBV4-2	NA	TRBJ2-2	CASSPVTGNTGELFF
TRBV11-2	NA	TRBJ2-1	CASSFLEGGVYNEQFF
TRBV12-3/TRBV12-4	NA	TRBJ2-1	CASSLTRGDEQFF
TRBV24-1	NA	TRBJ2-2	CATSDPPGKKPGELFF
TRBV4-2	NA	TRBJ2-7	CASSQDRHEQYF
TRBV24-1	NA	TRBJ2-2	CATSSSRTGGLFF
TRBV6-2/TRBV6-3	NA	TRBJ2-3	CASSYSESDTQYF
TRBV7-9	NA	TRBJ2-3	CASSLEPRGVSDTQYF
TRBV11-2	medium-sized	TRBJ2-2	CASSLAETEINTGELFF
TRBV6-2/TRBV6-3	NA	TRBJ1-2	CASSYDILKGAIAGYTF
TRBV7-9	NA	TRBJ2-7	CASSLGEGLAYEQYF
TRBV6-1	medium-sized	TRBJ2-3	CASSGFGGSSDTQYF
TRBV5-1	NA	TRBJ1-3	CASSPLEGAAGNTIYF
TRBV18	NA	TRBJ2-1	CASSTRTSTNEQFF
TRBV18	NA	TRBJ1-1	CASSPLAGTGPLGTEAFF
TRBV27	NA	TRBJ1-1	CASSYTGALTEAFF
TRBV4-1	NA	TRBJ2-7	CASSQASGTYEQYF
TRBV20-1	NA	TRBJ2-7	CSARGDDRDGVFEQYF
TRBV5-1	NA	TRBJ2-7	CASSSLGVSYEQYF
TRBV19	NA	TRBJ2-2	CASSIAASTANTGELFF
TRBV11-2	NA	TRBJ2-7	CASSSSGMASYEQYF
TRBV19	NA	TRBJ1-1	CASSIRDRGLDGEAFF
TRBV27	large	TRBJ2-1	CASSPSWGGFGEQFF
TRBV19	NA	TRBJ2-1	CASSIPRLSSYNEQFF
TRBV6-2/TRBV6-3	NA	TRBJ2-1	CASWDRGNEQFF
TRBV20-1	NA	TRBJ2-6	CSASPGPPSGANVLTF
TRBV3-1	medium-sized	TRBJ2-2	CASRQLRQGAPHRLAGELFF
TRBV5-8	NA	TRBJ1-5	CASSLAWVGQGYNQPQHF
TRBV6-1	NA	TRBJ2-6	CASSDRGSGANVLTF
TRBV24-1	NA	TRBJ2-2	CATSDVTGTNTGELFF
TRBV20-1	NA	TRBJ2-3	CSASPGTDLTDTQYF
TRBV29-1	NA	TRBJ2-1	CSVESGTGEFF
TRBV7-6	medium-sized	TRBJ2-7	CASSLVGEGYEQYF
TRBV15	NA	TRBJ2-7	CATSPGFSYEQYF
TRBV4-1	NA	TRBJ1-1	CASSLTGGFLGTEAFF
TRBV27	NA	TRBJ2-1	CASSSVDNEQFF
TRBV7-9	NA	TRBJ2-5	CASSRQGTLQETQYF
TRBV28	NA	TRBJ2-3	CASHAQLEGFFTDTQYF
TRBV5-1	medium-sized	TRBJ2-2	CASSPPGSTGELFF
TRBV7-2	NA	TRBJ2-7	CASSSLVFSYEQYF
TRBV5-1	NA	TRBJ1-3	CASSLGPGSGNTIYF
TRBV28	NA	TRBJ2-7	CASTNPRGGQYF